The 2 T cell receptor beta chains below come from one sample, sequenced in a study of blood T cell repertoires in COVID-19. The table came from immunoSEQ multiplex PCR; TCRdb's copy has only in-frame clones and leaves some out. Of about 250,000 clones in the sample, 65% to 85% are singletons; the top ten hold about 4%. Sequencing was carried out using peripheral blood. These receptor sequences come from a middle-aged woman with active or convalescent COVID-19.

The CDR3 is CAIRIPGGEHGYTF. CDR3 bases: TGTGCCATCAGGATACCAGGGGGCGAGCATGGCTACACCTTC. This chain uses TRBV10-3 with TRBJ1-2; 8 bases map to TRBD1. Losses at the gene ends were 6 bases for V and 6 bases for J; bases not matched to a gene: 9. CDR1 is ENHRY, CDR2 SYGVKD, per germline. This CDR3 region has 14 residues.

This chain joins TRBV28 and TRBJ1-1; TRBD1 matches 7 bases. This CDR3 is 12 amino acids long. The V gene end was trimmed by 8 bases and the J gene end by 3 bases; junction bases not matched to a gene: 3. Germline V gene sequence: CDR1 MDHEN, CDR2 SYDVKM. The CDR3 region is CASRGQYTEAFF. Here the CDR3 DNA reads TGTGCCAGCCGGGGACAGTACACTGAAGCTTTCTTT.